This record looks at one T cell receptor beta chain sequence and its context. Its antigen is undetermined. This entry comes from a study of cytomegalovirus exposure and HLA in healthy donors. Findings and limits, study-wide: According to a later analysis, most TCR beta chains associated with CMV appeared HLA-restricted. As a later analysis revealed, the rate of TCR association differed by HLA locus, with DRB1 most and HLA-C fewest. Many donors carried some public TCRs, although rarity characterized most TCR sequences. Most TCR beta V segments were productive about 87% or about 30% of the time in an earlier analysis.

The PCR used 60 Vbeta and 13 Jbeta primers. Method: immunoSEQ multiplex PCR; TCRdb's copy keeps in-frame clones and lacks some. The sample lists some 200,000 clones, around 80% occurring once. J gave up 2 bases and V 6 bases, and 8 bases lay outside the gene matches. The germline gives CDR1 MNHEY, CDR2 SVGAGI. This CDR3 contains 15 residues. This chain joins TRBV6-5 and TRBJ2-5; TRBD2 matches at 8 bases. The sample comprised PBMCs. The TCR originated in a man aged 40-49 years in good health and CMV-seropositive. The CDR3 sequence is CASSNPSGSQETQYF. The CDR3 DNA follows: TGTGCCAGCAGCAACCCGAGCGGGAGTCAAGAGACCCAGTACTTC.